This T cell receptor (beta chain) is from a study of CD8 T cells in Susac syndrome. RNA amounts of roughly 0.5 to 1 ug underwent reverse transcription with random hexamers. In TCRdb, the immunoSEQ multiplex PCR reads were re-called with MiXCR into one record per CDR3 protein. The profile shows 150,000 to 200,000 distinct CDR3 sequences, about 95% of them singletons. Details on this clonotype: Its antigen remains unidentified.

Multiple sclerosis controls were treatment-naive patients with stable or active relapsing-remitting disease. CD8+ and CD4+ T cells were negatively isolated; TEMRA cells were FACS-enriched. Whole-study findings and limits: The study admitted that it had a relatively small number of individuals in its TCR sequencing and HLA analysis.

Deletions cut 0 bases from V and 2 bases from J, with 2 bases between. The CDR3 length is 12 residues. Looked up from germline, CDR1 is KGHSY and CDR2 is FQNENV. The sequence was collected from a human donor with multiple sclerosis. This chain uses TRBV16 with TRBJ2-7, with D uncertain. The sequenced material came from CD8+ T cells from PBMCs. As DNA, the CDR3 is TGTGCCAGCAGCCAATCCGCCTACGAGCAGTACTTC. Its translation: CASSQSAYEQYF. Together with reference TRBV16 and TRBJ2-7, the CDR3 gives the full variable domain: GEEVAQTPKHLVRGEGQKAKLYCAPIKGHSYVFWYQQVLKNEFKFLISFQNENVFDETGMPKERFSAKCLPNSPCSLEIQATKLEDSAVYFCASSQSAYEQYFGPGTRLTVT.